The entry that follows covers one TCR beta chain sequence. Its target is unknown. This entry is derived from a study of CD4 T cells in relation to SARS-CoV-2 and coronaviruses. At the level of the study: ViraFEST: approximately eleven-day antigen culture of PBMCs, then TCR beta CDR3 sequencing.

Generated by immunoSEQ multiplex PCR, the TCRdb table keeps only in-frame clones and is missing some. The data contain tens of thousands of clones, 60% to 85% of them singletons. Trimming cost V 4 bases and J 0 bases; bases outside gene matches: 4. This CDR3 is 15 amino acids long. Germline lookup yields CDR1 SGHDT and CDR2 YYEEEE. Before the COVID-19 pandemic, during about 2011-2019, CD4+ T cells were taken from unexposed donors. After about 10 days of culture, CD4+ T cells were isolated. Testing used SARS-CoV-2 S/N and four cold-coronavirus spikes on unexposed-donor CD4+ T cells, cells permitting. This chain joins TRBV5-6 and TRBJ2-3; 8 bases align to TRBD2. The source of this sequence is a human donor in good health. The sequenced sample was CD4+ T cells from PBMCs, cultured in vitro. The CDR3 sequence: CASSPGLVSTDTQYF. The CDR3 DNA reads as TGTGCCAGCAGCCCGGGACTAGTAAGCACAGATACGCAGTATTTT. Together with reference TRBV5-6 and TRBJ2-3, the CDR3 gives the full variable domain: DAGVTQSPTHLIKTRGQQVTLRCSPKSGHDTVSWYQQALGQGPQFIFQYYEEEERQRGNFPDRFSGHQFPNYSSELNVNALLLGDSALYLCASSPGLVSTDTQYFGPGTRLTVL.